Listed here are 14 T cell receptor beta chains from one sample, sequenced in a study of cytomegalovirus exposure and HLA in healthy donors. This PCR relied on a set of 60 Vbeta primers and 13 Jbeta primers. Repertoires were generated with immunoSEQ multiplex PCR, while TCRdb's copy carries only in-frame clones and drops some. Found here are roughly 200,000 clones, over 65% of them singletons; the top ten hold 0.63%. The specimen was PBMCs. The receptors come from a man younger than 35 in good health and CMV-seronegative.

The V gene is TRBV18, the J gene TRBJ2-1; 10 positions match TRBD2. This CDR3 region has 16 residues. V was pared by 2 bases and J by 8 bases, with 9 bases of the junction left unmatched. The germline V gene encodes CDR1 KGHSH and CDR2 LQKENI. In DNA, the CDR3 is TGTGCCAGCTCACCAGCCGTCGGGACTAGCGTCGATGAGCAGTTCTTC. Its protein is CASSPAVGTSVDEQFF.

The chain combines TRBV6-6 with TRBJ1-6; 7 bases align to TRBD1. V lost 5 bases and J lost 9; bases outside the gene matches: 7. Per the germline V gene, CDR1 is MNHNY and CDR2 is SVGAGI (reference sequence). This CDR3 has 14 amino acids. The CDR3 region has the DNA TGTGCCAGCAGTCGGACAGGCCAGATTTCACCCCTCCACTTT. It yields the protein CASSRTGQISPLHF.

This chain connects TRBV29-1 to TRBJ2-7; 10 nucleotides match TRBD1. The CDR3 sequence is 15 residues long. Trimming at V came to 6 bases and at J to 4 bases, leaving 12 bases not matched to a gene. CDR1 SQVTM and CDR2 ANQGSEA come from the germline V gene. This CDR3 is CSVLKLRDRGYEQYF. For the CDR3, the DNA is TGCAGCGTCTTAAAACTCCGGGACAGGGGTTACGAGCAGTACTTC.

The chain links TRBV5-8 to TRBJ1-1; 8 nucleotides match TRBD1. CDR1 and CDR2 (germline): SGHTS, YDEGEE. CDR3 length: 16 residues. V trimming: 1 base; J trimming: 6 bases; junction bases outside the gene matches: 11. The DNA of the CDR3 is TGTGCCAGCAGCTTGATCCGGGACAGGATCTCTCCTGAAGCTTTCTTT. This sequence encodes CASSLIRDRISPEAFF.

The chain uses TRBV6-5 and TRBJ2-4, with 8 bases that match TRBD2. The V gene's germline CDR1 is MNHEY and CDR2 SVGAGI. The CDR3 extends over 15 amino acids. J gave up 6 bases and V 6 bases, and 10 bases lay outside the gene matches. CDR3 amino acids: CASRGLVSEGNIQYF. CDR3 in DNA: TGTGCCAGCAGGGGACTAGTCAGTGAGGGAAACATTCAGTACTTC.

The J gene is TRBJ2-7, the V gene TRBV5-1; TRBD2 might be the D (5 bases). The V gene's germline CDR1 is SGHRS and CDR2 YFSETQ. Trimming shortened V by 0 bases and J by 4 bases, and 8 bases separated the two germline ends. The CDR3 loop spans 13 amino acids. The CDR3 bases are TGCGCCAGCAGCTTGGTGGGCGGGTACGAGCAGTACTTC. The encoded protein is CASSLVGGYEQYF.

This clone was observed a handful of times. This chain connects TRBV19 to TRBJ2-5, with D possibly being TRBD2 (6 bases). V lost 6 bases to trimming and J lost 1 base, with 15 bases between them. CDR1 and CDR2 from the germline V gene are LNHDA and SQIVND (reference sequence). The CDR3 has 15 residues. CDR3: CASRMEGRAQETQYF. CDR3 bases: TGTGCCAGTAGAATGGAGGGCAGGGCCCAAGAGACCCAGTACTTC. Supplemented by reference TRBV19 and TRBJ2-5, the full variable domain reads DGGITQSPKYLFRKEGQNVTLSCEQNLNHDAMYWYRQDPGQGLRLIYYSQIVNDFQKGDIAEGYSVSREKKESFPLTVTSAQKNPTAFYLCASRMEGRAQETQYFGPGTRLLVL.

The chain has TRBV6-5 and TRBJ1-2; TRBD1 might be the D (5 bases). Germline values: CDR1 MNHEY, CDR2 SVGAGI. The ends were cut back, 6 bases at V and 5 bases at J, with 13 bases in the middle. There are 13 residues in the CDR3. CDR3 sequence reads: CASSPGAQYGYTF. The CDR3 DNA sequence: TGTGCCAGCAGCCCTGGGGCACAATATGGCTACACCTTC.

The CDR3 nucleotides are TGTGCCAGCAGCAAACTCCAAACCTCAGGTGCGGGGGAGAACGAGCAGTACTTC. Protein: CASSKLQTSGAGENEQYF. The rearrangement uses TRBV21-1 and TRBJ2-7; the listed D gene, TRBD2, was not tested against the DNA. TRBV21-1 is a known pseudogene. The CDR3 consists of 18 residues.

This chain connects TRBV30 to TRBJ2-1, with 9 bases lining up with TRBD1. Per germline, CDR1 GTSNPN and CDR2 SVGIG (reference sequence). The J segment lost 4 bases and the V segment lost 1 base, leaving 2 bases of the junction unmatched. The CDR3 has 14 residues. CDR3 in DNA: TGTGCCTGGAGTGGGGACAGGGCTTACAATGAGCAGTTCTTC. This codes for CAWSGDRAYNEQFF. The full variable domain, with the rest looked up from reference TRBV30 and TRBJ2-1, is SQTIHQWPATLVQPVGSPLSLECTVEGTSNPNLYWYRQAAGRGLQLLFYSVGIGQISSEVPQNLSASRPQDRQFILSSKKLLLSDSGFYLCAWSGDRAYNEQFFGPGTRLTVL.

The rearrangement joins TRBV28 to TRBJ2-7, with D unclear. CDR3 length: 14 residues. V was pared by 5 bases and J by 0 bases, with 11 bases between. Germline V gene lookup returns CDR1 MDHEN and CDR2 SYDVKM. Here the CDR3 reads CASSPTDNSYEQYF. CDR3 bases: TGTGCCAGCAGTCCCACCGACAACTCCTACGAGCAGTACTTC.

This clone was detected only once. The chain recombines TRBV5-1 with TRBJ2-3; TRBD2 agrees at 11 bases. In germline, CDR1 is SGHRS, CDR2 YFSETQ. This CDR3 has 16 amino acids. The V and J ends lost 0 bases and 4 bases, in that order; junction bases with no gene match: 4. Written as DNA, the CDR3 is TGCGCCAGCAGCTTGGGCGGGACTAGCGGTTCAGATACGCAGTATTTT. As protein: CASSLGGTSGSDTQYF.

The chain combines TRBV7-8 with TRBJ2-7; D might be TRBD2 (5 bases). Germline CDR1 is SGHVS and CDR2 is FQNEAQ. The CDR3 is 16 amino acids. The V and J ends lost 2 bases and 2 bases respectively, with 16 bases between them. Here the CDR3 reads CASSLRAGYSAYEQYF. DNA of the CDR3: TGTGCCAGCAGCTTAAGGGCGGGTTACAGCGCCTACGAGCAGTACTTC.

The CDR3 here is CASSLRNPRLAGGETQYF. The CDR3 region has the DNA TGTGCCAGCAGCTTACGCAACCCGAGACTAGCGGGAGGAGAGACCCAGTACTTC. The chain is built from TRBV7-3 and TRBJ2-5, with 13 nucleotides matching TRBD2. The germline V gene has CDR1 SGHTA and CDR2 FQGTGA. The V gene end was trimmed by 2 bases and the J gene end by 4 bases; junction bases not matched to a gene: 10. The CDR3 has 18 residues. Supplemented by reference TRBV7-3 and TRBJ2-5, the full variable domain reads GAGVSQTPSNKVTEKGKYVELRCDPISGHTALYWYRQSLGQGPEFLIYFQGTGAADDSGLPNDRFFAVRPEGSVSTLKIQRTERGDSAVYLCASSLRNPRLAGGETQYFGPGTRLLVL.